The 16 T cell receptor beta chains reported below all come from one sample, sequenced in a study of technical replicates of blood from a few donors. Profiling relied on immunoSEQ multiplex PCR, and the TCRdb table lists in-frame clones only, not all of them. This table has 70,000 to 95,000 clones, around 97% appearing once. The sequenced sample was T cells isolated from PBMCs. All receptors come from a human donor in good health.

The rearrangement joins TRBV18 to TRBJ1-1; TRBD1 is a possible D gene (6 bases). Germline lookup yields CDR1 KGHSH and CDR2 LQKENI. Trimming stripped 2 bases from V and 6 bases from J, with 7 bases between. The CDR3 totals 12 residues. The CDR3 sequence is CASSPTGPEAFF. The CDR3 coding sequence is TGTGCCAGCTCACCAACAGGGCCTGAAGCTTTCTTT. The whole variable domain, remainder taken from reference TRBV18 and TRBJ1-1, is NAGVMQNPRHLVRRRGQEARLRCSPMKGHSHVYWYRQLPEEGLKFMVYLQKENIIDESGMPKERFSAEFPKEGPSILRIQQVVRGDSAAYFCASSPTGPEAFFGQGTRLTVV.

The V and J genes are TRBV27 and TRBJ2-6; maybe TRBD2 (5 bases). In germline, CDR1 is MNHEY, CDR2 SMNVEV (reference sequence). V was shortened by 10 bases and J by 4 bases, with 14 bases between the two germline ends. This CDR3 contains 14 residues. CDR3 coding DNA: TGTGCCACCTTGGACTTAACCGGGGCCAACGTCCTGACTTTC. This translates into CATLDLTGANVLTF.

The chain combines TRBV19 with TRBJ1-4; 8 bases align to TRBD1. CDR3 length: 15 residues. The V gene's germline CDR1 is LNHDA and CDR2 SQIVND (reference sequence). V shed 8 bases, J shed 8 bases, and the junction held 13 bases outside the gene matches. DNA for the CDR3: TGTGCCAGTGGAATGACAGGGGTGTCGGGCGAAAAACTGTTTTTT. It yields the protein CASGMTGVSGEKLFF.

The chain employs TRBV4-2 and TRBJ2-7, with 8 bases aligning to TRBD2. The CDR3 extends over 15 amino acids. CDR1 LGHNA and CDR2 YNFKEQ come from the germline V gene. V was clipped by 1 base and J by 5 bases; unmatched bases: 7. The CDR3 region is CASSQVPGGLDEQYF. The CDR3, as DNA: TGTGCCAGCAGCCAAGTTCCGGGGGGGCTCGACGAGCAGTACTTC.

The rearrangement joins TRBV6-4 to TRBJ1-2; D unresolved. There are 13 residues in the CDR3. V lost 10 bases and J lost 2, with 14 bases in between. CDR1 and CDR2 (germline): MRHNA, SNTAGT. In DNA form, the CDR3 reads TGTGCCAATCCCCCCAGGTCGAACTATGGCTACACCTTC. Translation: CANPPRSNYGYTF.

The chain links TRBV5-1 to TRBJ1-4; 9 bases map to TRBD1. The CDR3 extends over 15 amino acids. The germline gives CDR1 SGHRS, CDR2 YFSETQ. J gave up 5 bases and V 4 bases, and 6 bases lay outside the gene matches. This CDR3 is CASSVTGGDNEKLFF. CDR3 bases: TGCGCCAGCAGCGTAACAGGGGGCGACAATGAAAAACTGTTTTTT.

The chain recombines TRBV4-2 with TRBJ2-2; 9 nucleotides align to TRBD2. The CDR3 extends over 17 amino acids. V lost 4 bases and J lost 6; bases outside the gene matches: 12. Germline CDR1 LGHNA, CDR2 YNFKEQ. The CDR3 coding sequence is TGTGCCAGCAGCCCGGTTCTCCGCGGGAGGGCCCCCGGGGAGCTGTTTTTT. Protein sequence: CASSPVLRGRAPGELFF.

This clone was found once. The J gene is TRBJ2-5, the V gene TRBV5-4; D is unresolved. The CDR3 runs 15 residues. The germline CDR1 and CDR2 sequences are SGHNT and YYREEE (reference sequence). V was cut by 0 bases and J by 7 bases, with 16 bases left in between. CDR3 protein: CASSLENGGLVTQYF. The CDR3 DNA sequence: TGTGCCAGCAGCTTGGAAAATGGCGGCCTTGTGACCCAGTACTTC.

This clone has only one observation. The chain couples TRBV19 to TRBJ2-7, with TRBD2 as a possible D gene (5 bases). Germline V CDR1 and CDR2: LNHDA, SQIVND (reference sequence). The ends were cut back, 0 bases at V and 1 base at J, with 16 bases in the middle. The CDR3 has 17 amino acids. The CDR3 loop reads CASSIDSQSGNSYEQYF. In DNA form, the CDR3 reads TGTGCCAGTAGTATAGACTCCCAGAGCGGTAATTCCTACGAGCAGTACTTC.

The V gene is TRBV6-5, the J gene TRBJ2-1, with a tentative D call TRBD1 (6 bases). The CDR3 totals 13 residues. Trimming took off 4 bases at V and 6 bases at J, with 10 bases between the two ends. Germline V lookup: CDR1 MNHEY, CDR2 SVGAGI. DNA for the CDR3: TGTGCCAGCAGTTTGGCGGACAGCAATGAGCAGTTCTTC. This codes for CASSLADSNEQFF.

The chain's CDR3 is CAISESTVISGGNTIYF. In DNA, the CDR3 is TGTGCCATCAGTGAGTCTACAGTAATCTCTGGAGGAAACACCATATATTTT. The J gene is TRBJ1-3, the V gene TRBV10-3; no clear D gene. Germline V gene sequence: CDR1 ENHRY, CDR2 SYGVKD. V shed 0 bases and J shed 4 bases, with 16 bases lying between them. The CDR3 has 17 amino acids.

The chain employs TRBV6-6 and TRBJ2-7, with TRBD2 as a possible D gene (5 bases). The germline V and J ends were trimmed by 5 bases and 1 base, with 12 bases remaining between them. CDR3 length: 14 amino acids. Germline values: CDR1 MNHNY, CDR2 SVGAGI (reference sequence). This CDR3 is CASSPAGGSYEQYF. The CDR3 nucleotides read TGTGCCAGCAGTCCCGCGGGCGGTTCCTACGAGCAGTACTTC.

This clone appeared once. The chain has TRBV7-9 and TRBJ1-2; D is unclear. Germline CDR1 reads SEHNR; CDR2 reads FQNEAQ (reference sequence). Trimming cost V 1 base and J 0 bases, with 9 bases left between them. The CDR3 runs 15 residues. The CDR3 bases are TGTGCCAGCAGCTTAGGCGCAGGCCCTAACTATGGCTACACCTTC. Its translation is CASSLGAGPNYGYTF.

This chain connects TRBV6-5 to TRBJ1-1; unclear D gene. V lost 2 bases, J lost 4 bases, and 11 bases lay in between. The CDR3 consists of 14 residues. Germline V gene data show CDR1 as MNHEY and CDR2 as SVGAGI. CDR3 sequence reads: CASSYTGISTEAFF. In DNA form, the CDR3 reads TGTGCCAGCAGTTACACCGGGATTTCCACTGAAGCTTTCTTT.

The V gene is TRBV20-1, the J gene TRBJ1-5; D remains ambiguous. Germline lookup yields CDR1 DFQATT and CDR2 SNEGSKA (reference sequence). V lost 4 bases and J 4 bases, leaving 5 bases between the germline ends. This CDR3 spans 11 amino acids. This CDR3 reads CSAKRNQPQHF. CDR3 bases: TGCAGTGCTAAGCGAAATCAGCCCCAGCATTTT.

The chain combines TRBV7-3 with TRBJ1-1; D may be TRBD1 (6 bases). This CDR3 spans 14 amino acids. Trimming pared 5 bases from V and 0 bases from J, leaving 10 bases between. Looked up from germline, CDR1 is SGHTA and CDR2 is FQGTGA. In DNA form, the CDR3 reads TGTGCCAGCAGCCAAGGACAGTTGAACACTGAAGCTTTCTTT. Amino acid sequence: CASSQGQLNTEAFF.